The clone carrying this T cell receptor beta chain was seen a single time. Its antigen is still unknown. The data were taken from a study of OX40 agonist ivuxolimab in advanced cancers. CDR1 and CDR2 (germline): MNHNY, SVGAGI (reference sequence). Trimming at V came to 2 bases and at J to 3 bases, leaving 3 bases not matched to a gene. The CDR3 loop spans 14 amino acids. Study conclusions and caveats: CD8+ T cells averaged more expanded clones than CD4+. At 0.1 to 3.0 mg/kg, CD4+ and CD8+ blood T cells expanded clonally by week 6. Low normalized clonal expansion also occurred in some nonresponding patients.

Assay used: immunoSEQ multiplex PCR; TCRdb lists only in-frame clones, some missing. In the table there are roughly 97,000 clones, 85% to 90% of which are singletons. The sample here was CD4+ or CD8+ T cells sorted from blood, taken in a trial of the OX40 agonist ivuxolimab. The V gene is TRBV6-6, the J gene TRBJ2-7, with TRBD2 identical over 8 bases. The clonotype comes from an adult with an advanced solid tumor such as melanoma, head and neck, liver or kidney cancer. The CDR3 DNA reads as TGTGCCAGCAGTTACGAAGCGGGGGTCTACGAGCAGTACTTC. Its translation: CASSYEAGVYEQYF.